The present entry profiles one TCR beta chain with its context. Its target is not known. The data derive from a study of blood T cells in healthy people across ages. Study-wide points: More naive CD4+ cells and higher diversity marked long-lived donors relative to aged donors.

The V segment lost 7 bases and the J segment 11 bases; nucleotides outside the gene matches: 18. Germline CDR1 MNHEY, CDR2 SVGEGT. There are 15 residues in the CDR3. A second PCR of roughly 7 to 11 cycles used a sample-barcoded 5' primer and a J-beta primer mix. TCRdb fed the 5' RACE reads into MiXCR, producing one record per CDR3 protein. The sample consists of about 780,000 distinct CDR3 sequences, roughly 46% of them appearing once. The chain has TRBV6-2 or TRBV6-3 and TRBJ2-5; 8 nucleotides line up with TRBD1. The sequence was obtained from a man older than 75 in good health. Sequencing input: blood. Written as DNA, the CDR3 is TGTGCCAGCAACGAGTACGGACAGGGCTACACTGAGCAGTACTTC. As protein: CASNEYGQGYTEQYF.